This T cell receptor (beta chain) appears in the sequencing data of a study of T cell responses to AZD1222 COVID-19 vaccine. Broader study findings: Reports say nearly half of spike-specific TCRs go after unmutated variant regions.

V lost 6 bases and J 4 bases, leaving 18 bases between the germline ends. Germline V lookup: CDR1 SGDLS, CDR2 YYNGEE. The CDR3 is 15 residues long. This clone appeared once. What it binds is unknown. Assay used: immunoSEQ multiplex PCR; TCRdb lists only in-frame clones, some missing. The sample consists of more than 85,000 clones, around 90% of them appearing once. V gene TRBV9 combines with J gene TRBJ2-3; possibly TRBD1 or TRBD2 for D (5 bases each). The receptor's source is an adult in good health. This material consisted of peripheral blood, taken on day 0 of AZD1222 vaccination. The CDR3 reads CASTPGPERSDTQYF. Written as DNA, the CDR3 is TGTGCCAGCACCCCGGGACCCGAACGCTCAGATACGCAGTATTTT.